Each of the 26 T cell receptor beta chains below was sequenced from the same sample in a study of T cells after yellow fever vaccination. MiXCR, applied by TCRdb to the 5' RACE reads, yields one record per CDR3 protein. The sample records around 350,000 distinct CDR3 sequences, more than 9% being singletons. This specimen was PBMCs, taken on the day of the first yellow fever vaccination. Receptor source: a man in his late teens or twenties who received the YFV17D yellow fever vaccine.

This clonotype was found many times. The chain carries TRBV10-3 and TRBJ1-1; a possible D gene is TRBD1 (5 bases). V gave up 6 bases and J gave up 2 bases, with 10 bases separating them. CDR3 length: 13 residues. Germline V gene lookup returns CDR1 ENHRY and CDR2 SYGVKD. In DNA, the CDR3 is TGTGCCATCAGGAAGGGGCAAAACACTGAAGCTTTCTTT. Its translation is CAIRKGQNTEAFF.

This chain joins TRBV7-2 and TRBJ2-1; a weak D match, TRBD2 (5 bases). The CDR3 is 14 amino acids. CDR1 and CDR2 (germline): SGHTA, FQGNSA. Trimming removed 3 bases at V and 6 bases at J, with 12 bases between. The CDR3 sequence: CASSFSPAGNEQFF. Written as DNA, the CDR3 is TGTGCCAGCAGCTTCAGCCCCGCGGGCAATGAGCAGTTCTTC.

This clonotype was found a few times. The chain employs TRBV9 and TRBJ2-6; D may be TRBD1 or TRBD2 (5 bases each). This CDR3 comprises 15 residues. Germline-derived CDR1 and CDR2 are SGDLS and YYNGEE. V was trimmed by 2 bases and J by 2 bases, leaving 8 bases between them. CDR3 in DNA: TGTGCCAGCAGCGTCGGGGACCCTGGGGCCAACGTCCTGACTTTC. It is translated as CASSVGDPGANVLTF. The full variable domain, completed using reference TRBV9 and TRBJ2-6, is DSGVTQTPKHLITATGQRVTLRCSPRSGDLSVYWYQQSLDQGLQFLIQYYNGEERAKGNILERFSAQQFPDLHSELNLSSLELGDSALYFCASSVGDPGANVLTFGAGSRLTVL.

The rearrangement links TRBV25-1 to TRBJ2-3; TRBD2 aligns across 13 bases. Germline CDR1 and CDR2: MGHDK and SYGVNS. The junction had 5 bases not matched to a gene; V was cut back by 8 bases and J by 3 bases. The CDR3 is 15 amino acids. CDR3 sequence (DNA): TGTGCCAGCTCTACTAGCGGGGGGGCAACAGATACGCAGTATTTT. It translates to CASSTSGGATDTQYF. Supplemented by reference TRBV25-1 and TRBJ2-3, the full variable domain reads EADIYQTPRYLVIGTGKKITLECSQTMGHDKMYWYQQDPGMELHLIHYSYGVNSTEKGDLSSESTVSRIRTEHFPLTLESARPSHTSQYLCASSTSGGATDTQYFGPGTRLTVL.

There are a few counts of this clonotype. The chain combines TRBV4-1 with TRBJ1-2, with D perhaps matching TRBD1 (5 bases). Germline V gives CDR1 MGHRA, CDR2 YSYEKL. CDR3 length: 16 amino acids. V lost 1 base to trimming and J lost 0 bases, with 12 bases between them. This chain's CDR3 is CASSQGRDATNYGYTF. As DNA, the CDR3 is TGCGCCAGCAGCCAAGGCCGGGACGCCACTAACTATGGCTACACCTTC.

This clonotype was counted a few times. The CDR3 sequence is CASSLGGAVEAFF. As DNA, the CDR3 is TGCGCCAGCAGCCTGGGGGGGGCCGTAGAAGCTTTCTTT. The gene calls are TRBV5-1 and TRBJ1-1, with a tentative D call TRBD1 (6 bases). V was clipped by 4 bases and J by 8 bases, with 15 bases between them. Germline CDR1 is SGHRS and CDR2 is YFSETQ. This CDR3 contains 13 residues. Full variable domain (remainder filled in from reference TRBV5-1 and TRBJ1-1): KAGVTQTPRYLIKTRGQQVTLSCSPISGHRSVSWYQQTPGQGLQFLFEYFSETQRNKGNFPGRFSGRQFSNSRSEMNVSTLELGDSALYLCASSLGGAVEAFFGQGTRLTVV.

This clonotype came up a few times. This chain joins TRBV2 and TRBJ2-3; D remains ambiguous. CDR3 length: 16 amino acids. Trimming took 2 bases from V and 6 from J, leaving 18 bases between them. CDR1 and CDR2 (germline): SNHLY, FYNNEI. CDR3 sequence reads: CASSESALVPPDTQYF. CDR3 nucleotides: TGTGCCAGCAGTGAAAGCGCCCTAGTTCCCCCGGATACGCAGTATTTT.

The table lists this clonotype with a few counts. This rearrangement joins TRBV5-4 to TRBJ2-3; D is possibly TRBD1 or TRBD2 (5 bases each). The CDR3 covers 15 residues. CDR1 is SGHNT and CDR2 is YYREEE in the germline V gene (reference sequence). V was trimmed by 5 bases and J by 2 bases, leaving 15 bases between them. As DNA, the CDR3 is TGTGCCAGCAGTCTCCGTAGGGGAGACACAGATACGCAGTATTTT. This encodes CASSLRRGDTDTQYF. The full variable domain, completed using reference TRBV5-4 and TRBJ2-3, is ETGVTQSPTHLIKTRGQQVTLRCSSQSGHNTVSWYQQALGQGPQFIFQYYREEENGRGNFPPRFSGLQFPNYSSELNVNALELDDSALYLCASSLRRGDTDTQYFGPGTRLTVL.

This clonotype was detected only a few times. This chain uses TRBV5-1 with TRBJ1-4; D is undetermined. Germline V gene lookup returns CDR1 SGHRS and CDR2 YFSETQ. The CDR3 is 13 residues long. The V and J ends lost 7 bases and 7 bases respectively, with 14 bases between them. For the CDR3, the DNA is TGCGCCAGCGCCCGGGATCTAGGTGAAAAACTGTTTTTT. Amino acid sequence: CASARDLGEKLFF.

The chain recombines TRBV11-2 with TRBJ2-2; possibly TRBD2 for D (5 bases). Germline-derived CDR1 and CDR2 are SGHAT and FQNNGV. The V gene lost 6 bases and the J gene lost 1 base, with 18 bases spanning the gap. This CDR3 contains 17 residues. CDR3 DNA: TGTGCCAGCAGGATTACGAACCTCGCGGGGAACACCGGGGAGCTGTTTTTT. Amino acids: CASRITNLAGNTGELFF.

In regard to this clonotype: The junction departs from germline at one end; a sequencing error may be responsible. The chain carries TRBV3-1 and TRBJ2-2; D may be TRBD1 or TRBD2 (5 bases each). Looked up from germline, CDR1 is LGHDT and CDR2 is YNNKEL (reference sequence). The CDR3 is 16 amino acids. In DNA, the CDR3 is TGTGCCAGCAGCCGACGACCGGGACCAAACACCGGGGAGCTGCTTTTT. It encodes CASSRRPGPNTGELLF.

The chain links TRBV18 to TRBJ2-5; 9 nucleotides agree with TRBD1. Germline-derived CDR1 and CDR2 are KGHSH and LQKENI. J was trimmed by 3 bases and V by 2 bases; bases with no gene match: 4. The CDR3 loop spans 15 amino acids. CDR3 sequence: CASSPGQGQKETQYF. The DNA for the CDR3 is TGTGCCAGCTCACCAGGACAGGGGCAAAAAGAGACCCAGTACTTC.

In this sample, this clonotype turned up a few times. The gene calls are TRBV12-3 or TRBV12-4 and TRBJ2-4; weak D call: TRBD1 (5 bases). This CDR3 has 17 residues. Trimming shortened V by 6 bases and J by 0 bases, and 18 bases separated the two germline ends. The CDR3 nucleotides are TGTGCCAGCAGAAGGGCCGTTACAGGAAAAGCCAAAAACATTCAGTACTTC. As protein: CASRRAVTGKAKNIQYF.

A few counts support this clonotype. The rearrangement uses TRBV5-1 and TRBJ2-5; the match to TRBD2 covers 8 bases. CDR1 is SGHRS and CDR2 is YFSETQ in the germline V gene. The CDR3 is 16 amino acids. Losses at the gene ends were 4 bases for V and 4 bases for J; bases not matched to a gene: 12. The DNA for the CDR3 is TGCGCCAGCAGCGGGGGGAGCAGCGGGGGATTAGAGACCCAGTACTTC. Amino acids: CASSGGSSGGLETQYF. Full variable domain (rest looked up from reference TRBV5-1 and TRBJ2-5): KAGVTQTPRYLIKTRGQQVTLSCSPISGHRSVSWYQQTPGQGLQFLFEYFSETQRNKGNFPGRFSGRQFSNSRSEMNVSTLELGDSALYLCASSGGSSGGLETQYFGPGTRLLVL.

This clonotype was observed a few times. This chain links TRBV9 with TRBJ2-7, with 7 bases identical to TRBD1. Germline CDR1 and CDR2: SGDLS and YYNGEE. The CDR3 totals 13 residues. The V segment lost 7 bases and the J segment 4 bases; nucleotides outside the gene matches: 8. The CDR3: CASPGTAWYEQYF. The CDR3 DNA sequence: TGTGCCAGCCCCGGGACAGCCTGGTACGAGCAGTACTTC.

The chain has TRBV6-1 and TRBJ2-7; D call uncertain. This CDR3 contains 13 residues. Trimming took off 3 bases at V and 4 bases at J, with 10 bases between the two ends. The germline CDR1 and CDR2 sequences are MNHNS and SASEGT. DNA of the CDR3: TGTGCCAGCAGTGATCCGGGTTATTACGAGCAGTACGTC. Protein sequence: CASSDPGYYEQYV.

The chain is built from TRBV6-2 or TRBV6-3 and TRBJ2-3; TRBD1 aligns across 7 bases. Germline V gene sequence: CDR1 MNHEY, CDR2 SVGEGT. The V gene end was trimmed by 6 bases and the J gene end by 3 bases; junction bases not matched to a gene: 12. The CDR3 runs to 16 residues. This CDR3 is CASSQIKVTGTDTQYF. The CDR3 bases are TGTGCCAGCAGCCAAATCAAGGTGACAGGGACAGATACGCAGTATTTT.

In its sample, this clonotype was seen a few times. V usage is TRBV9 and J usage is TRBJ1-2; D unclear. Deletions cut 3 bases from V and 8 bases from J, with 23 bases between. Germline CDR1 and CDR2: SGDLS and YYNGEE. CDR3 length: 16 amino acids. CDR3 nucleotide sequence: TGTGCCAGCAGCGCTGAGGTCCCGGACCGCCTCTGGGGCTACACCTTC. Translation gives CASSAEVPDRLWGYTF.

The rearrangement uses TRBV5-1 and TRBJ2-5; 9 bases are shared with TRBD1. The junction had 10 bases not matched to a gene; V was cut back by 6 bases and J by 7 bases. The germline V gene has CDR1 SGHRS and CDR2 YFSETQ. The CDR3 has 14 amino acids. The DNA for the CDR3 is TGCGCCAGCACTTTGGACAGGGGCAAAGGGACCCAGTACTTC. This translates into CASTLDRGKGTQYF.

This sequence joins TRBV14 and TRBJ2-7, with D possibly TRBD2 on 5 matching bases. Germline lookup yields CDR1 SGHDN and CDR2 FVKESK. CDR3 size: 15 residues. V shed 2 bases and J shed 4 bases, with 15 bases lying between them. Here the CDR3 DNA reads TGTGCCAGCAGCCAACAGGTGCGGGCGATTTACGAGCAGTACTTC. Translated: CASSQQVRAIYEQYF.

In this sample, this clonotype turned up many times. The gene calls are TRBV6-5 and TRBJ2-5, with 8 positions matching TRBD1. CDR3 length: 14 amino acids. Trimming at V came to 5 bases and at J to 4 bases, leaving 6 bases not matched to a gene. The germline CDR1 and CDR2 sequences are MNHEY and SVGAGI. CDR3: CASSTRQGRETQYF. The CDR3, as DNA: TGTGCCAGCAGTACTCGACAGGGGCGAGAGACCCAGTACTTC.

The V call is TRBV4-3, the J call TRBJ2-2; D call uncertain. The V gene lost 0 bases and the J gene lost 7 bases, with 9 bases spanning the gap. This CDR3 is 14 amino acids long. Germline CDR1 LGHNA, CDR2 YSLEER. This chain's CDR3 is CASSQDWGFGELFF. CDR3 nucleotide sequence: TGCGCCAGCAGCCAAGATTGGGGATTCGGGGAGCTGTTTTTT.

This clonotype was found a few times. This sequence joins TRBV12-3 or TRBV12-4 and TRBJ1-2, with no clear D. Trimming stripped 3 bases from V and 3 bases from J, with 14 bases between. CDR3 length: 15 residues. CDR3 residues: CASSLYGDDYYGYTF. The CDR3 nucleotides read TGTGCCAGCAGTTTGTACGGGGATGATTACTATGGCTACACCTTC.

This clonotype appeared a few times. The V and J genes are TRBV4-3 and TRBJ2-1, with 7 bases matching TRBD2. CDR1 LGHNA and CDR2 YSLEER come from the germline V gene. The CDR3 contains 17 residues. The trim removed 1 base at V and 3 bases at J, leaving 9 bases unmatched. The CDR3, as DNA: TGCGCCAGCAGCCAAGTCCCGACAGCGGGGATCTACAATGAGCAGTTCTTC. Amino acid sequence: CASSQVPTAGIYNEQFF.

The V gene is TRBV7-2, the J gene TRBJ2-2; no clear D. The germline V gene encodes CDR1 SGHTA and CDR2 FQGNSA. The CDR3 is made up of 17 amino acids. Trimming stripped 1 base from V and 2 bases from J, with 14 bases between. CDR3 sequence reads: CASSLGAPSLNTGELFF. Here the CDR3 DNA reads TGTGCCAGCAGCTTAGGCGCACCTAGTCTTAACACCGGGGAGCTGTTTTTT.

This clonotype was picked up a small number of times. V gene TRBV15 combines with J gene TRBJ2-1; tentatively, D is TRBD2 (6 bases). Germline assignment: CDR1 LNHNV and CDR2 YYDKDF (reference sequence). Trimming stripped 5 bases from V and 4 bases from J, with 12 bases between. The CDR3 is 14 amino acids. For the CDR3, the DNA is TGTGCCACCAGCGACTCGGGGGTGTACAATGAGCAGTTCTTC. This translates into CATSDSGVYNEQFF.